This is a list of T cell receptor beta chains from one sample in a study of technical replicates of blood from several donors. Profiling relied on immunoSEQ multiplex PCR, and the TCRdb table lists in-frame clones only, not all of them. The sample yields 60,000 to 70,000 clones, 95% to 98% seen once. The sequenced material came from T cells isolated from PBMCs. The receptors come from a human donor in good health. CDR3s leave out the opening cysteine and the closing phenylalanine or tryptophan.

CDR3: ASSARPLAGVSTYYEQY; J: TRBJ2-7; V: TRBV7-2
CDR3: ASSAFEVDGYT; J: TRBJ1-2; V: TRBV9
CDR3: ASIFNRLNTEAF; J: TRBJ1-1; V: TRBV2
CDR3: ASRTQGYGYT; J: TRBJ1-2; V: TRBV6-5
CDR3: AISPGQIDSGANVLT; J: TRBJ2-6; V: TRBV10-3
CDR3: ASSLGGQGNEQY; J: TRBJ2-7; V: TRBV7-8
CDR3: ASSLGSGSSYEQY; J: TRBJ2-7; V: TRBV27
CDR3: ASSAPGSGEQY; J: TRBJ2-7; V: TRBV7-6
CDR3: ASSAERGGLPETQY; J: TRBJ2-5; V: TRBV9
CDR3: ASSPWTRADTQY; J: TRBJ2-3; V: TRBV9
CDR3: AWSVHVTGELF; J: TRBJ2-2; V: TRBV30
CDR3: ASSLVQGGKQY; J: TRBJ2-7; V: TRBV5-1
CDR3: ASSPVWTGNENTEAF; J: TRBJ1-1; V: TRBV18
CDR3: ASSYTRPSGEQY; J: TRBJ2-7; V: TRBV11-2
CDR3: ASSFRLAGEISTDTQY; J: TRBJ2-3; V: TRBV7-6
CDR3: ASNRGAETDTQY; J: TRBJ2-3; V: TRBV6-6
CDR3: SVTTTFDYEQY; J: TRBJ2-7; V: TRBV29-1
CDR3: ASSRDSGEETQY; J: TRBJ2-5; V: TRBV2
CDR3: AWSANPEAF; J: TRBJ1-1; V: TRBV30
CDR3: AIRGGTSKKETQY; J: TRBJ2-5; V: TRBV10-3
CDR3: ASSPRGGSQEKLF; J: TRBJ1-4; V: TRBV7-9
CDR3: TSSQAQSNSRSMWYT; J: TRBJ1-2; V: TRBV1
CDR3: ASSNHRSSYEQY; J: TRBJ2-7; V: TRBV19
CDR3: ASATMRRETQY; J: TRBJ2-5; V: TRBV6-1
CDR3: ASSQAGTIGAEAF; J: TRBJ1-1; V: TRBV14
CDR3: ASSFYRGQDNEQF; J: TRBJ2-1; V: TRBV5-1
CDR3: ASSPGQGPGDTQY; J: TRBJ2-3; V: TRBV4-1
CDR3: ASSPGGGQGAFGSYEQY; J: TRBJ2-7; V: TRBV27
CDR3: ASSWGGGEQY; J: TRBJ2-7; V: TRBV7-9
CDR3: ASSYSNRVVSRGYT; J: TRBJ1-2; V: TRBV6-5
CDR3: ASRQGGEETQY; J: TRBJ2-5; V: TRBV28
CDR3: AISGTDNQPQH; J: TRBJ1-5; V: TRBV10-3
CDR3: ASSLAGQWETQY; J: TRBJ2-5; V: TRBV7-8
CDR3: ASSQGTGRPRYEQY; J: TRBJ2-7; V: TRBV5-6
CDR3: AISDGGGPLH; J: TRBJ1-6; V: TRBV10-3
CDR3: ASSLEEGDEQY; J: TRBJ2-7; V: TRBV5-4
CDR3: ASLGGQGTYEQY; J: TRBJ2-7; V: TRBV18
CDR3: ASSPGQRDPYEQY; J: TRBJ2-7; V: TRBV10-1
CDR3: ASSPGGANYGYT; J: TRBJ1-2; V: TRBV4-2